A single sample is the source of the 22 T cell receptor beta chains below, sequenced in a study of T cells expressing NK-cell markers. TCRdb reprocessed the 5' RACE reads, keeping one entry per CDR3 protein, no DNA. The sample includes approximately 440,000 distinct CDR3 sequences. Sequencing was done on a sample of blood T cells: a sorted CD56 or NKG2C T cell subset, CD4+ or CD8+ T cells, or bulk PBMC T cells (not recorded which). These receptors all stem from a woman aged 45 to 65 in good health.

V is TRBV5-1 and J is TRBJ1-2; absent DNA, TCRdb's TRBD1 call cannot be checked. Germline V lookup: CDR1 SGHRS, CDR2 YFSETQ. The CDR3 has 15 amino acids. This CDR3 reads CASSHPDRSNYGYTF.

The chain has TRBV5-6 and TRBJ1-5; TCRdb calls TRBD1, which cannot be checked without DNA. The length of the CDR3 is 16 residues. Germline loops: CDR1 SGHDT, CDR2 YYEEEE. This CDR3 is CASSSLGGPSNQPQHF.

J is TRBJ1-2 and V is TRBV5-1; TCRdb returns TRBD1, unconfirmable since there is no DNA. CDR3 size: 17 residues. Germline CDR1 reads SGHRS; CDR2 reads YFSETQ. The CDR3 sequence is CASSASGTGYFFYGYTF.

The rearrangement links TRBV5-1 to TRBJ1-1. The CDR3 totals 13 residues. Germline values: CDR1 SGHRS, CDR2 YFSETQ. CDR3: CASSELLNTEAFF.

The chain uses TRBV4-1 and TRBJ1-4; no DNA is available, so the TRBD1 call from TCRdb remains unchecked. The CDR3 length is 15 residues. Germline CDR1 MGHRA, CDR2 YSYEKL. The chain's CDR3 is CASSLVQGFGEKLFF.

The chain is built from TRBV6-2 or TRBV6-3 and TRBJ2-1; TCRdb's assignment of TRBD2 cannot be checked, as there is no DNA. This CDR3 spans 14 amino acids. Germline values: CDR1 MNHEY, CDR2 SVGEGT. CDR3 protein: CASSSDPADNEQFF.

The rearrangement uses TRBV10-3 and TRBJ1-2; TCRdb's assignment of TRBD1 cannot be checked, as there is no DNA. In germline, CDR1 is ENHRY, CDR2 SYGVKD. The CDR3 runs to 12 residues. CDR3 region: CAIRGQGHGYTF.

The CDR3 sequence: CASSLDRSEQFF. The V and J genes are TRBV6-1 and TRBJ2-1; the D call from TCRdb, TRBD1, cannot be confirmed without DNA. The CDR3 spans 12 residues. Germline V lookup: CDR1 MNHNS, CDR2 SASEGT.

This rearrangement joins TRBV13 to TRBJ2-1; TCRdb designates TRBD1, a call that cannot be tested without DNA. The CDR3 spans 17 residues. CDR1 PRHDT and CDR2 FYEKMQ come from the germline V gene (reference sequence). The CDR3 spells CASSLEVSPGGYNEQFF.

The chain carries TRBV2 and TRBJ2-3; TCRdb outputs TRBD1, but without DNA this stays unchecked. CDR3 length: 14 amino acids. Germline CDR1 reads SNHLY; CDR2 reads FYNNEI. CDR3: CASRFRESTDTQYF.

The rearrangement joins TRBV18 to TRBJ2-1; with no DNA, the TCRdb D assignment of TRBD1 cannot be verified. In germline, CDR1 is KGHSH, CDR2 LQKENI. This CDR3 has 15 amino acids. CDR3: CASSPIHRGYNEQFF.

This rearrangement joins TRBV5-6 to TRBJ2-3; the D call from TCRdb, TRBD2, cannot be confirmed without DNA. The germline V gene has CDR1 SGHDT and CDR2 YYEEEE. The CDR3 covers 14 residues. The CDR3 here is CASRLGSTTDTQYF.

The chain links TRBV29-1 to TRBJ1-1; TCRdb calls TRBD1, which cannot be checked without DNA. The CDR3 spans 14 residues. Germline-derived CDR1 and CDR2 are SQVTM and ANQGSEA. The CDR3 loop is CSVERGGGYTEAFF. The full variable domain, rest sourced from reference TRBV29-1 and TRBJ1-1, is SAVISQKPSRDICQRGTSLTIQCQVDSQVTMMFWYRQQPGQSLTLIATANQGSEATYESGFVIDKFPISRPNLTFSTLTVSNMSPEDSSIYLCSVERGGGYTEAFFGQGTRLTVV.

This CDR3 reads CASSDRNPGLTEGTGELFF. The chain uses TRBV25-1 and TRBJ2-2; TCRdb's D call, TRBD2, is unchecked because there is no DNA. Germline V gene lookup returns CDR1 MGHDK and CDR2 SYGVNS. CDR3 size: 19 residues.

The genes are TRBV12-3 or TRBV12-4 and TRBJ2-4; TCRdb's D call of TRBD2 is untestable without DNA. The CDR3 has 11 amino acids. The CDR3 spells CASGRKNIQYF.

The chain recombines TRBV12-3 or TRBV12-4 with TRBJ1-1; TCRdb gives TRBD1 as the D gene, but with no DNA this cannot be confirmed. This CDR3 has 16 amino acids. CDR3 amino acids: CASSNRQGGRDTEAFF.

J is TRBJ2-3 and V is TRBV7-8. Looked up from germline, CDR1 is SGHVS and CDR2 is FQNEAQ. This CDR3 spans 18 amino acids. CDR3 protein: CASSIFGVSADYTDTQYF.

This chain links TRBV7-8 with TRBJ1-1; TCRdb proposes TRBD1, but this gene call is untestable without DNA. This CDR3 spans 15 amino acids. Germline loops: CDR1 SGHVS, CDR2 FQNEAQ. The CDR3 protein is CASSLHQGLPVSTFF.

The J gene is TRBJ2-3, the V gene TRBV12-3 or TRBV12-4; TCRdb's D call of TRBD2 is untestable without DNA. The CDR3 contains 17 residues. CDR3 sequence: CASSSIMGLAGSDTQYF.

The chain uses TRBV29-1 and TRBJ1-2; absent DNA, TCRdb's TRBD1 call cannot be checked. Germline V gene lookup returns CDR1 SQVTM and CDR2 ANQGSEA. This CDR3 has 13 amino acids. This CDR3 is CSVDPTGVGGYTF.

The J gene is TRBJ2-3, the V gene TRBV27; the D call of TRBD1 rests on TCRdb alone, since no DNA is present to check it. The germline CDR1 and CDR2 sequences are MNHEY and SMNVEV (reference sequence). CDR3 length: 16 residues. CDR3 loop: CASSQYRPNRADTQYF.

This sequence joins TRBV27 and TRBJ1-3; TCRdb names TRBD1, which stays unverified in the absence of DNA. The germline CDR1 and CDR2 sequences are MNHEY and SMNVEV (reference sequence). This CDR3 comprises 13 residues. CDR3 sequence reads: CASRQGLGNTIYF.